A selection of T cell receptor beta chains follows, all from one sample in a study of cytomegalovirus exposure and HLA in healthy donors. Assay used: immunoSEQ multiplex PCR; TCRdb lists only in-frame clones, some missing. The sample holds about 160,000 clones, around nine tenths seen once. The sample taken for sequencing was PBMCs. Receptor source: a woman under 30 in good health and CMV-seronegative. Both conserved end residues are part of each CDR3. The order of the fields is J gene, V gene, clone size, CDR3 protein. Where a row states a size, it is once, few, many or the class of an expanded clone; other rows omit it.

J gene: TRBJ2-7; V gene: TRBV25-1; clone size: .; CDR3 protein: CASSGPAGVTYEQYF
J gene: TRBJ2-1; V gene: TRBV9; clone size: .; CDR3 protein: CASSVDQRERNEQFF
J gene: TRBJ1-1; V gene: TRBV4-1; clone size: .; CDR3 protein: CASSPQQGNTEAFF
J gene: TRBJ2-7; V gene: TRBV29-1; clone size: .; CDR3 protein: CSARQGGNEQYF
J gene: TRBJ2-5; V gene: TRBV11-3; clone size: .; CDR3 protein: CASSRRQGGEETQYF
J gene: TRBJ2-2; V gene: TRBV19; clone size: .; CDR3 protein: CATSLVGSRTGELFF
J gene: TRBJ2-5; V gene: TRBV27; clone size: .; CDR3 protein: CASAWAGLAGEGAETQYF
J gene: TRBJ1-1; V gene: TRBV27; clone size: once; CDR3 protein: CASSPRGVTEAFF
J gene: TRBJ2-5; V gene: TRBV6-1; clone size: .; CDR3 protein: CASSPITSGQETQYF
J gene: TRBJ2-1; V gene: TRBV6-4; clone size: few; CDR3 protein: CASSDGQGANEQFF
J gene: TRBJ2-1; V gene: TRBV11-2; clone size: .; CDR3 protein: CASRLAGVGYNEQFF
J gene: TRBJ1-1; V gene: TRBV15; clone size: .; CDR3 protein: CATSRDSAFSERNTEAFF
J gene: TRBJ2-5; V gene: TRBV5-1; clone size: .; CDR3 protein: CASRTEGGQETQYF
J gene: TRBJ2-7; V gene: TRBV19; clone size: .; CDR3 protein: CATRVRGQSSYEQYF
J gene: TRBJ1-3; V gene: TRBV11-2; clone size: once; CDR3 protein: CASTPGQGRTGNTIYF
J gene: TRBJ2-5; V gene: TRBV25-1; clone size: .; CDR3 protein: CATGDAGGTETQYF
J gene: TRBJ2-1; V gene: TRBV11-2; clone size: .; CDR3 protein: CASSSAGTSGNEQFF
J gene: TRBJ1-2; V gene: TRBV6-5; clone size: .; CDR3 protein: CASTPHVGQNYGYTF
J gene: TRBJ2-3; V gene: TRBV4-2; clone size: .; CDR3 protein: CASSQGALGDRQYF
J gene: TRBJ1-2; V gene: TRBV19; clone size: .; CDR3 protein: CASSPRGRGQGEKYGYTF
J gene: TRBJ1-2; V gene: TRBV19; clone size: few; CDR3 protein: CASSIGRGNYGYTF
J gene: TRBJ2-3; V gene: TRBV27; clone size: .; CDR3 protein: CASSLNRGTDTQYF
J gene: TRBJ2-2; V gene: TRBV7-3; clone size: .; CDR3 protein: CASSLRTSETGELFF
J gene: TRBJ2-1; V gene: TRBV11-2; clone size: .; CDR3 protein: CASSLGYREPVPFF
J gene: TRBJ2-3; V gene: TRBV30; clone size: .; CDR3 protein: CAWSPGGRGSTDTQYF
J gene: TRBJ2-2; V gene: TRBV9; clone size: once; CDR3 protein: CASELRPGELFF
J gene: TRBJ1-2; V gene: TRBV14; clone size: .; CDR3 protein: CASSHRRANYGYTF
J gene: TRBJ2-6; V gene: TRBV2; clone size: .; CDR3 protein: CASDRLAGISGANVLTF
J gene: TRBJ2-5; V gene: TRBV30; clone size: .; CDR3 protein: CAWRGSGSRGTQYF
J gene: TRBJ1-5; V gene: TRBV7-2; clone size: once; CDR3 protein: CASSLDPGGYQPQHF
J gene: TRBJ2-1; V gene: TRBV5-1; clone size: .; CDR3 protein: CASSLSSVRPNEQFF
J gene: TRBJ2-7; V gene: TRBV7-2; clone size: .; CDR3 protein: CASSLPRDLPIYEQYF
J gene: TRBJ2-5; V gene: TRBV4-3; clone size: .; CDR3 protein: CASSQEGRTSETQYF
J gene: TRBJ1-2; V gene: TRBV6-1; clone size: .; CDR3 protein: CASSEAVQGRGYTF
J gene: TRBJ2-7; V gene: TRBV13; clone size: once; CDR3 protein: CASSLVGTGVYEQYF
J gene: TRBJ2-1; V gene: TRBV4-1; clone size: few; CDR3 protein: CASSHRPFYPEGGNEQFF
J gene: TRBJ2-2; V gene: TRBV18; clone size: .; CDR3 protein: CASSPPGAGSPGDTGELFF
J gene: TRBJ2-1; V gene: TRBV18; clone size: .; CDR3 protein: CASSRYQGVDNEQFF
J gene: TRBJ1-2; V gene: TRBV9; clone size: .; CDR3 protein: CASSVEDSANYGYTF
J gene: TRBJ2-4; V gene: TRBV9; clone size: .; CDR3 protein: CASSVGENIQYF
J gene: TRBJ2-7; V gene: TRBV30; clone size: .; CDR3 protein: CAWSKKGPTRAYEQYF
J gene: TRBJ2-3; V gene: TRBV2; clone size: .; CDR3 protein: CASSDLQGGSTDTQYF
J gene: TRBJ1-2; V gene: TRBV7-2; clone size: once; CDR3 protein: CASSFSGNRAANGYTF
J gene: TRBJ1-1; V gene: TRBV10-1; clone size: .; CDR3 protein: CASGAHIFLNTEAFF
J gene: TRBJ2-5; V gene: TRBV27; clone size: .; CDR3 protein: CASSQVRSGGVNQETQYF
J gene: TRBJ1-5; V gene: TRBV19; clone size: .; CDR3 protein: CASSDRGVQPQHF
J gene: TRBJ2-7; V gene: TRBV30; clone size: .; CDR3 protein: CAWSDRGNEQYF
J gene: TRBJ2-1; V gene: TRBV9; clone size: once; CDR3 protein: CASSVAGQGDYEQFF
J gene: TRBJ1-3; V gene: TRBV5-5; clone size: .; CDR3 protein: CARHTAGTGNTIYF
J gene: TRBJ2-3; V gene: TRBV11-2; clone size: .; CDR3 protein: CASSPRLAGGDPTDTQYF
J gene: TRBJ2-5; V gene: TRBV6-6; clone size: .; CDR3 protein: CASSTGLYQETQYF
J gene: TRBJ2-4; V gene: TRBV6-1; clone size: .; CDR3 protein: CASSGQGPLPKNIQYF
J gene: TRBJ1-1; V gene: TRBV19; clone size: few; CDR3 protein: CASSISLNTEAFF
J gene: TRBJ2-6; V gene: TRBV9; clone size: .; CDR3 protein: CASSLQKWGTGFSGANVLTF